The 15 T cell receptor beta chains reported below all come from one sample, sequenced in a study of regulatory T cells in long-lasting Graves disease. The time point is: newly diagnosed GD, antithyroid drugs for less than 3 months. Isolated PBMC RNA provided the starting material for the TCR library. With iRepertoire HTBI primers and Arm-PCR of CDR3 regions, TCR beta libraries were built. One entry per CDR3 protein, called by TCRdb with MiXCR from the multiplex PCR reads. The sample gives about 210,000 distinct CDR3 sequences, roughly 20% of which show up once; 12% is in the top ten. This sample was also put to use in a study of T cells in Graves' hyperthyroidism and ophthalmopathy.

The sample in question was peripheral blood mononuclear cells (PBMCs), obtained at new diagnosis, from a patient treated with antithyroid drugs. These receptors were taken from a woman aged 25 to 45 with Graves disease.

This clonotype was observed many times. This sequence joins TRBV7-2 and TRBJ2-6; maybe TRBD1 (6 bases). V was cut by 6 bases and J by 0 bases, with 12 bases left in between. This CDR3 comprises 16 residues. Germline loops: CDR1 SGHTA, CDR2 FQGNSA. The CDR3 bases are TGTGCCAGCAGACCAAGGGGGAGCTCTGGGGCCAACGTCCTGACTTTC. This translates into CASRPRGSSGANVLTF.

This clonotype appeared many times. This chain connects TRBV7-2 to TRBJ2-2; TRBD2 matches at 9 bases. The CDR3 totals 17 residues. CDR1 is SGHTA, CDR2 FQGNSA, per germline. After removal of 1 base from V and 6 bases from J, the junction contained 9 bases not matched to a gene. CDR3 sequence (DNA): TGTGCCAGCAGCTTAGGGTTAGCGGGAGCGATACCCGGGGAGCTGTTTTTT. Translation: CASSLGLAGAIPGELFF.

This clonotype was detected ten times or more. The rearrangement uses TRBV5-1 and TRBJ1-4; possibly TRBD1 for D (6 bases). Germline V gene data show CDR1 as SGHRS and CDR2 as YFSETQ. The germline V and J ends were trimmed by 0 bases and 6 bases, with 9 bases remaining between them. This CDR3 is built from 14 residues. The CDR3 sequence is CASSLGQAYEKLFF. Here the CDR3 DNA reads TGCGCCAGCAGCTTGGGACAGGCATATGAAAAACTGTTTTTT. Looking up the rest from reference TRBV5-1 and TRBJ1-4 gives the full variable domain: KAGVTQTPRYLIKTRGQQVTLSCSPISGHRSVSWYQQTPGQGLQFLFEYFSETQRNKGNFPGRFSGRQFSNSRSEMNVSTLELGDSALYLCASSLGQAYEKLFFGSGTQLSVL.

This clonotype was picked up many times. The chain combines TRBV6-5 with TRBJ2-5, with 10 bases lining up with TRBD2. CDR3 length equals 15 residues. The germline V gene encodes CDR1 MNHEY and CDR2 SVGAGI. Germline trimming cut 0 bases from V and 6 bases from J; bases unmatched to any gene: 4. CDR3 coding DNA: TGTGCCAGCAGTTACTCGGAGCGGGGGGGACAGACCCAGTACTTC. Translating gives CASSYSERGGQTQYF.

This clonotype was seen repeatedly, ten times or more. The CDR3 reads CASSPNSWGETQYF. For the CDR3, the DNA is TGTGCCAGCAGCCCCAATAGCTGGGGAGAGACCCAGTACTTC. The rearrangement links TRBV3-1 to TRBJ2-5, with D unresolved. This CDR3 is 14 amino acids long. Germline assignment: CDR1 LGHDT and CDR2 YNNKEL (reference sequence). The V end was cut by 4 bases, the J end by 4 bases, with 13 bases between.

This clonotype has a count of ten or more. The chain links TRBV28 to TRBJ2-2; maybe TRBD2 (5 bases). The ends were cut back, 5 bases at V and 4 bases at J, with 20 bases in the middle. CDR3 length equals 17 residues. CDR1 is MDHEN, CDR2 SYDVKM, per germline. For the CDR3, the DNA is TGTGCCAGCAGTCCAACCCGAGGTGCGGGTCTCACCGGGGAGCTGTTTTTT. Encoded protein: CASSPTRGAGLTGELFF.

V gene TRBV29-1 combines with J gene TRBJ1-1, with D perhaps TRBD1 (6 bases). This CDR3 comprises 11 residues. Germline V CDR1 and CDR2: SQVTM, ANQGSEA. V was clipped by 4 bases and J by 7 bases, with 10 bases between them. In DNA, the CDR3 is TGCAGCGTTGGGGGGGCGGTTGAAGCTTTCTTT. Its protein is CSVGGAVEAFF.

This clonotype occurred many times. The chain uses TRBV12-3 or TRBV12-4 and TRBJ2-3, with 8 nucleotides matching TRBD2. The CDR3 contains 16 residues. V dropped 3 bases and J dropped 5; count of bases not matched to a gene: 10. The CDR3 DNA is TGTGCCAGCAGTTTGGGGAGGCGGGGGGCCCAAGATACGCAGTATTTT. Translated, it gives CASSLGRRGAQDTQYF.

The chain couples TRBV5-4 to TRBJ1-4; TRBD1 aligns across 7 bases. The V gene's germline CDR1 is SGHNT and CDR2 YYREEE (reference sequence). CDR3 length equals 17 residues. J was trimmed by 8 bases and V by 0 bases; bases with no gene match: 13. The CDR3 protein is CASSLGGTVALTEKLFF. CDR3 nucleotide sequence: TGTGCCAGCAGCTTGGGTGGGACAGTCGCCCTAACGGAAAAACTGTTTTTT.

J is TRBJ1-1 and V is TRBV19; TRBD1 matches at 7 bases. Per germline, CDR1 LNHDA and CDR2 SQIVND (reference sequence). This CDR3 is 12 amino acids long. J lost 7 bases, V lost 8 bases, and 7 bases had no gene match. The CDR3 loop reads CASEQGFGEAFF. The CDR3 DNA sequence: TGTGCCAGTGAACAGGGGTTTGGTGAAGCTTTCTTT. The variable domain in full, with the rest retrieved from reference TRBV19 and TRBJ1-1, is DGGITQSPKYLFRKEGQNVTLSCEQNLNHDAMYWYRQDPGQGLRLIYYSQIVNDFQKGDIAEGYSVSREKKESFPLTVTSAQKNPTAFYLCASEQGFGEAFFGQGTRLTVV.

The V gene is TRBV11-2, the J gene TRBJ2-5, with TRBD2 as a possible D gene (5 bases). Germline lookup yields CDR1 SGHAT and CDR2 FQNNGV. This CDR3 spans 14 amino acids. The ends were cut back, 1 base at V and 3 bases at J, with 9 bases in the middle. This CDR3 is CASSLGTLKETQYF. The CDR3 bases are TGTGCCAGCAGCTTAGGGACTTTAAAAGAGACCCAGTACTTC.

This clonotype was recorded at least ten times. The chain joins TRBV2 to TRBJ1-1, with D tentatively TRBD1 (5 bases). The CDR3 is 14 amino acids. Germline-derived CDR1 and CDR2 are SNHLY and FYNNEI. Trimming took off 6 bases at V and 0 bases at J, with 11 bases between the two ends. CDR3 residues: CASRDRLMNTEAFF. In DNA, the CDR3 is TGTGCCAGCAGAGACAGATTAATGAACACTGAAGCTTTCTTT.

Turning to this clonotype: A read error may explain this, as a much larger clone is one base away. The CDR3 region has the DNA TGTACCACCAGTGATACCCGACTAGCCGGAATGGTGAATGAGCAGTTCTTC. This sequence encodes CTTSDTRLAGMVNEQFF. The genes are TRBV24-1 and TRBJ2-1, with 7 bases fitting TRBD2. This CDR3 has 17 residues. Germline-derived CDR1 and CDR2 are KGHDR and SFDVKD.

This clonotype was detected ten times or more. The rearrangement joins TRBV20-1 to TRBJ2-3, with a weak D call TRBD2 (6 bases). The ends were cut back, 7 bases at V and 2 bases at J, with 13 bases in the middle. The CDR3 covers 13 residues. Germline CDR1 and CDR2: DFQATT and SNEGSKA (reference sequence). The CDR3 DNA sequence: TGCAGTGAAACTAGCAAGGACACAGATACGCAGTATTTT. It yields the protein CSETSKDTDTQYF.

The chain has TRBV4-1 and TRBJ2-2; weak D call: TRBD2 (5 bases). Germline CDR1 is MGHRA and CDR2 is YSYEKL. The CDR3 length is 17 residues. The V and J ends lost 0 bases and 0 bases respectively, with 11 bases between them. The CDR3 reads CASSQDRTGANTGELFF. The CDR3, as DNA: TGCGCCAGCAGCCAAGACAGGACTGGAGCGAACACCGGGGAGCTGTTTTTT.